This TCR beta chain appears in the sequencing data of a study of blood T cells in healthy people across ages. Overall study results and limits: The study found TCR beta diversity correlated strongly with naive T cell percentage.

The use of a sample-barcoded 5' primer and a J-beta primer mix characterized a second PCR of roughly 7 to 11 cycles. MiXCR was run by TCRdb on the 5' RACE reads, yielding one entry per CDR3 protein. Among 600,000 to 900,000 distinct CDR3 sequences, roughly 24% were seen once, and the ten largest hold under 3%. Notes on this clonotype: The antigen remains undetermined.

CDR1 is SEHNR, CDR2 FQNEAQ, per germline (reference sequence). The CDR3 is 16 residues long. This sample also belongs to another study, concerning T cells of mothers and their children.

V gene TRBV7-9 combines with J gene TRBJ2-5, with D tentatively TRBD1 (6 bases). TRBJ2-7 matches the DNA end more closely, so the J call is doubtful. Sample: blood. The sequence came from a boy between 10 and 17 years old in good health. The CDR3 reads CASSLETGQLNYEQYF. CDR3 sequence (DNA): TGTGCCAGCAGCTTAGAGACTGGACAGCTAAACTACGAGCAGTACTTC.